This TCR beta chain was documented in a study of cytomegalovirus exposure and HLA in healthy donors. Findings and caveats of the study: The authors enumerated roughly 160 TCR beta chains as linked to cytomegalovirus. Despite most TCR sequences being rare, some public TCRs occurred in many donors.

The CDR3 is 15 amino acids. Germline-derived CDR1 and CDR2 are MNHEY and SMNVEV (reference sequence). The V and J ends lost 5 bases and 4 bases, in that order; junction bases with no gene match: 5. A note on this clone: Its specificity is not known.

The table came from immunoSEQ multiplex PCR; TCRdb's copy has only in-frame clones and leaves some out. Seen here are approximately 200,000 clones, 75% to 95% observed once, and the top ten hold 0.8% to 1.2%. The clonotype was recovered from a woman in her late teens or twenties in good health and CMV-seronegative. Specimen: PBMCs. The chain joins TRBV27 to TRBJ2-1; TRBD2 aligns across 10 bases. Here the CDR3 reads CASSPGLADYNEQFF. For the CDR3, the DNA is TGTGCCAGCAGTCCTGGACTAGCGGATTACAATGAGCAGTTCTTC.